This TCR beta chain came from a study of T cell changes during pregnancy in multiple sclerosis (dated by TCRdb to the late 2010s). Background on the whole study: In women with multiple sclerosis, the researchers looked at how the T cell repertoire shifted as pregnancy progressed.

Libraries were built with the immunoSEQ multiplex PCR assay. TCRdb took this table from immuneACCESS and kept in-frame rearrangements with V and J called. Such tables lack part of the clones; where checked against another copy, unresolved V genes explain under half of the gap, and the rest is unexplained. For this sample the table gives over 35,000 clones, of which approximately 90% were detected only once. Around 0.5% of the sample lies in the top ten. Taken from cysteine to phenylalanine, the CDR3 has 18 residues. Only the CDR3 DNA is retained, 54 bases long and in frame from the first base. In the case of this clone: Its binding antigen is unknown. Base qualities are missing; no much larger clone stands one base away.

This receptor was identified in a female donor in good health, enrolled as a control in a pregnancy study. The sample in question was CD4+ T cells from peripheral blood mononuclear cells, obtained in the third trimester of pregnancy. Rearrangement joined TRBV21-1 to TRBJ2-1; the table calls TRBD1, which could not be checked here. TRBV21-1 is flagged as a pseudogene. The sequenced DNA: TGTGCCAGCACCTTGCCCACGGGACACCATAGCTCCTACAATGAGCAGTTCTTC. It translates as CASTLPTGHHSSYNEQFF.